This T cell receptor beta chain was obtained from a study of CD8 T cell repertoires and HIV-1 epitope variants. Study as a whole: Each of Twenty-five Gag and Nef epitope peptides stimulated a separate culture. Controls were a CMV, EBV and flu pool, Ebola AY9, and no peptide.

The V and J ends lost 8 bases and 0 bases respectively, with 17 bases between them. Germline V CDR1 and CDR2: SGHRS, YFSETQ. The CDR3 totals 15 residues. Measured with immunoSEQ multiplex PCR; TCRdb has only the in-frame clones, and not every one. The profile covers under 5,000 clones, with roughly three fifths appearing a single time and 40% to 55% taken by the ten largest. Concerning this clone: Antigen unknown.

The TCR comes from a male donor with HIV. The rearrangement joins TRBV5-1 to TRBJ1-1; a possible D gene is TRBD1 (5 bases). Sequences were obtained from cultured CD8+ T cells derived from PBMCs. This CDR3 is CASAWGTFMNTEAFF. The CDR3 bases are TGCGCCAGTGCTTGGGGGACCTTTATGAACACTGAAGCTTTCTTT.